This paragraph covers one TCR beta chain sequence. This sample was included in a study of blood T cell repertoires in COVID-19. CDR3 length equals 15 residues. The V end was cut by 5 bases, the J end by 6 bases, with 17 bases between. Germline values: CDR1 SGHRS, CDR2 YFSETQ. Original analysis: How many nucleated cells were present was estimated from reference gene primer amplification. Assay: immunoSEQ multiplex PCR; the TCRdb copy retains only in-frame clones and omits some. V and J calls and clone size follow that table, whereas D and trimming were derived from the DNA. The table records over 450,000 clones, 89% of them present only once.

The specimen sequenced was peripheral blood. This TCR was sampled from a man between 18 and 35 years old with COVID-19, enrolled during active disease. V and J are TRBV5-1 and TRBJ2-2, with D perhaps TRBD1 (5 bases). The chain's CDR3 is CASSSRQRGAGELFF. The CDR3 DNA reads TGCGCCAGCAGTTCTCGACAGCGAGGCGCCGGGGAGCTGTTTTTT.